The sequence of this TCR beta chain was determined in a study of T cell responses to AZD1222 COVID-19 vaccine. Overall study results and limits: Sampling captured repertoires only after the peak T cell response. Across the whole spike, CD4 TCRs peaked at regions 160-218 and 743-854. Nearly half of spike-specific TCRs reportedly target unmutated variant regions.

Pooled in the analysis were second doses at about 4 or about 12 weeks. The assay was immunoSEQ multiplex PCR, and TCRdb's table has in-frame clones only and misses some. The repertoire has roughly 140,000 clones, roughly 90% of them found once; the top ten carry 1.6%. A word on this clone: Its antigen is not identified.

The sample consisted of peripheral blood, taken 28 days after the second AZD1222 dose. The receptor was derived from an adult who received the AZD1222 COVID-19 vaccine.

CDR3: CAWRPVGPSYNEQFF. CDR3 in DNA: TGTGCCTGGAGACCAGTGGGGCCCTCCTACAATGAGCAGTTCTTC. The chain joins TRBV30 to TRBJ2-1; possibly TRBD1 for D (5 bases). CDR3 length: 15 amino acids. Germline V CDR1 and CDR2: GTSNPN, SVGIG (reference sequence). Trimming shortened V by 3 bases and J by 0 bases, and 12 bases separated the two germline ends.